A selection of T cell receptor beta chains follows, all from one sample in a study of spatial heterogeneity in lung cancer. A single record per CDR3 protein comes from TCRdb applying MiXCR to the 5' RACE reads. Among about 11,000 distinct CDR3 sequences, roughly 7.9% were seen once, and the ten largest hold roughly 22%. The sample consisted of lung tumor tissue, taken at surgery. The receptors here all came from a female donor with early-stage non-small cell lung cancer. CDR3s leave out the opening cysteine and the closing phenylalanine or tryptophan. Fields, in order: V gene, J gene, clone size, CDR3 protein. For some rows the clone size is stated as once, few or many, or as a class when expanded; others skip it.

TRBV5-1,TRBJ2-7,many,ASSLGGPPYEQY
TRBV6-5,TRBJ2-7,medium-sized,ASSLPPDGGSGEQY
TRBV7-2,TRBJ2-5,many,ASSYNRGWGETQY
TRBV7-7,TRBJ1-6,-,VSSLEEGSPLH
TRBV3-1,TRBJ2-7,many,ASNLQGAYEQY
TRBV25-1,TRBJ1-1,few,ASMGGGFTEAF
TRBV14,TRBJ2-7,many,ASSPGQGDEQY
TRBV5-1,TRBJ2-1,many,ASSLGRDNEQF
TRBV2,TRBJ1-3,many,ASSEMGLISGNTIY
TRBV6-5,TRBJ1-3,few,ASSPGQGRNTIY
TRBV29-1,TRBJ1-2,many,SVEPSSRGGYT
TRBV6-2/TRBV6-3,TRBJ2-7,many,ASKWGLSSYEQY
TRBV7-2,TRBJ1-1,-,ASTPTGKNTEAF
TRBV7-2,TRBJ2-3,many,ASSQRPSGTDTQY
TRBV12-3/TRBV12-4,TRBJ1-2,medium-sized,ASSPMGGAGGYT
TRBV5-1,TRBJ1-2,many,ASSLQGDYGYT
TRBV11-2,TRBJ2-5,medium-sized,ASRRLAGGLQETQY
TRBV10-3,TRBJ2-5,many,AISPSGAKETQY
TRBV21-1,TRBJ2-7,many,ASSKPPSEHRGTPSYEQY
TRBV6-2/TRBV6-3,TRBJ2-1,few,ASSPFGDNEQF
TRBV7-8,TRBJ2-2,medium-sized,ASSLQGAAGELF
TRBV20-1,TRBJ2-3,many,SARGTDTQY
TRBV18,TRBJ2-7,-,ASSPGTLDEQY
TRBV20-1,TRBJ2-3,-,SARPLGPGLAKTDTQY
TRBV5-6,TRBJ2-5,many,ASSLGTGQSEETQY
TRBV15,TRBJ2-3,few,ATSRRAGSTDTQY
TRBV5-1,TRBJ1-2,many,ASSFGTGATYGYT
TRBV11-1,TRBJ2-1,-,ASSYFGATEQF
TRBV3-1,TRBJ2-2,medium-sized,ASSLGLAGSQELF
TRBV12-3/TRBV12-4,TRBJ1-5,medium-sized,ASSLAFAEQH
TRBV25-1,TRBJ2-5,many,ASSGGTGFETQY
TRBV25-1,TRBJ2-2,few,ASKKQGSAGELF
TRBV12-3/TRBV12-4,TRBJ2-5,many,ASSLEGTQY
TRBV28,TRBJ2-2,-,ASSGNTGELF
TRBV6-2/TRBV6-3,TRBJ2-3,many,ASSTGDTQY
TRBV7-3,TRBJ2-1,many,ASSGGGSYNEQF
TRBV7-2,TRBJ2-1,medium-sized,ASSALAGGYVEQF
TRBV3-1,TRBJ1-2,many,ASSQKAGRVYGYT
TRBV29-1,TRBJ2-5,many,SAGTTQETQY
TRBV6-1,TRBJ1-1,few,ASRKTGTNTEAF
TRBV10-3,TRBJ2-2,many,AISGGQAYTGELF
TRBV5-1,TRBJ1-1,many,ASSLETGQTNTEAF
TRBV7-2,TRBJ1-6,many,ASSPQGTFSPLH
TRBV30,TRBJ2-3,-,AWSTGGAEDTQY
TRBV28,TRBJ2-4,medium-sized,ASSSARQGRNIQY
TRBV24-1,TRBJ1-2,many,ATSDSTFAYT
TRBV18,TRBJ1-1,many,ASSPRVVQNTEAF
TRBV7-9,TRBJ1-1,medium-sized,ASSVTGITEAF
TRBV6-5,TRBJ2-1,few,ASSYGPSGGGYNEQF
TRBV7-9,TRBJ1-2,few,ASSLVSESYGYT
TRBV18,TRBJ1-4,many,ASSPAGVGEKLF
TRBV7-6,TRBJ1-1,many,ASSSRTGPTNTEAF
TRBV12-3/TRBV12-4,TRBJ1-1,medium-sized,ASSLADPGNTEAF
TRBV11-2,TRBJ1-2,many,ASSQWGWDRGSGGYT
TRBV3-1,TRBJ2-5,-,ASSSLRASGGGPSETQY
TRBV11-2,TRBJ1-1,-,ASSQGIRGEAF
TRBV30,TRBJ2-1,many,ASTDAGYNEQF